The entry that follows covers one TCR beta chain sequence. This sample is drawn from a study of control samples from healthy donors and cancer patients. Profiling relied on immunoSEQ multiplex PCR, and the TCRdb table lists in-frame clones only, not all of them. In the table there are under 70,000 clones, 90% of which are singletons. CDR1 and CDR2 (germline): LNHNV, YYDKDF (reference sequence). The germline V and J ends were trimmed by 8 bases and 4 bases, with 11 bases remaining between them. The CDR3 extends over 12 amino acids. The sequence was obtained from a woman in her fifties or sixties with colorectal cancer. The chain recombines TRBV15 with TRBJ2-5, with TRBD2 as a possible D gene (6 bases). Sequencing was carried out using PBMCs. The CDR3: CATSRRGETQYF. The DNA for the CDR3 is TGTGCCACCTCGAGGCGGGGAGAGACCCAGTACTTC.